This paragraph reports one T cell receptor (beta chain). Its antigen remains unidentified. No much larger clone exists at a distance of one base, and base qualities are not known. TCRbeta CDR3 regions were amplified from genomic DNA using the immunoSEQ Assay, a bias-controlled multiplex PCR. Regarding the original processing steps: The number of nucleated cells in each sample was estimated from the amplification of reference gene primers within the assay. To quantify the absolute abundance of each unique TCRbeta CDR3 rearrangement, sequence reads were collapsed and filtered. Productive Simpson clonality was computed per sample as the square root of Simpson's diversity index over productive rearrangements. Drawn from immuneACCESS, this table holds only the in-frame rearrangements with V and J called that TCRdb kept. Clones are partly lost; checked studies trace under half to an unresolved V gene and leave the rest unexplained. Clonal size and the V and J genes are those of that table, whereas D and trimming came from the DNA. In all, the sample holds about 670,000 clones, and 85% to 90% of those were seen once. Under 0.3% of the sample is held by the ten biggest clonotypes.

Whole blood was collected in K2EDTA tubes by collaborating institutions according to the institutions' own protocols. For TCRbeta analysis, collaborators shipped samples as frozen whole blood, isolated PBMCs, or DNA extracted from either of those sample types. Including cysteine and phenylalanine, the CDR3 has 15 amino acids. CDR3 DNA only is kept here, 45 bases in frame from base 1. Trimming removed 0 bases from V and 4 bases from J; the gene matches leave 4 bases unexplained. CDR1 LGHNA and CDR2 YNFKEQ are derived from the germline V gene. The data were taken from a study of blood T cell repertoires in COVID-19 (TCRdb year 2020). In terms of the full investigation: The collaborator samples originated in the United States, Italy and Spain and spanned the acute and convalescent phases of COVID-19. The prospective study material was composed of cDNA or gDNA derived from T cells, B-cell-depleted T cells, or PBMCs. Samples were obtained from the ongoing ImmuneRACE study (first 160 participants) and from approximately 1,200 subjects provided by 6 global collaborators. The sample metadata nearly always contained a de-identified subject ID, COVID-19 status, age in years and sex. Subjects who had been exposed to COVID-19, were actively infected with it, or had recovered from it provided the deeply sampled blood TCRbeta repertoires that made up the dataset. The repertoires were made available in a free public database intended to serve as a resource for research on the immune response to SARS-CoV-2. Where available, HLA class I and class II types were taken from metadata supplied by the sample provider and were not determined by assay-based typing.

General study outcomes and caveats: How much clinical and demographic metadata was included differed by source and by participant, and the metadata was provided uncurated.

The chain is assembled from TRBV4-2 and TRBJ2-3; a stretch of 7 junction bases matches TRBD2. The TCR comes from a woman aged 18-29 years with acute or convalescent COVID-19. The sequenced sample was peripheral blood. The DNA reads TGTGCCAGCAGCCAAGAGAGGGGAGGGGCAGATACGCAGTATTTT. Its product reads: CASSQERGGADTQYF.